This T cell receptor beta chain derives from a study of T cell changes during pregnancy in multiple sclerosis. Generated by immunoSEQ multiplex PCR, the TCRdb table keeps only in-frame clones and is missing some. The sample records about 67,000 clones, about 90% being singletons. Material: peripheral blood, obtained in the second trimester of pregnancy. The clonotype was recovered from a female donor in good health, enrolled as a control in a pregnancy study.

The CDR3, as DNA: TGTGCCAGCAGTCTGACAGGGCCGGTATCCTACGAGCAGTACTTC. Its translation: CASSLTGPVSYEQYF. The chain carries TRBV28 and TRBJ2-7, with 7 bases that match TRBD1. Germline values: CDR1 MDHEN, CDR2 SYDVKM. After removal of 5 bases from V and 1 base from J, the junction contained 8 bases not matched to a gene. The CDR3 is 15 residues long.